This TCR beta chain was obtained from a study of blood T cell repertoires in COVID-19. Study overall: Both acute and convalescent COVID-19 samples were obtained from the United States, Italy and Spain.

Trimming took 8 bases from V and 0 from J, leaving 13 bases between them. Germline assignment: CDR1 MNHEY and CDR2 SMNVEV (reference sequence). This CDR3 is 14 amino acids long. Per the original data handling: The assay estimated nucleated cells by amplifying reference gene primers. The method was immunoSEQ multiplex PCR; TCRdb's version includes in-frame clones alone and lacks a portion of them. Clone size and the V and J calls come from that table; the DNA yielded D and trimming. The table lists about 190,000 clones, about 81% of them singletons. The gene calls are TRBV27 and TRBJ1-2, with a weak D call TRBD1 (5 bases). The receptor comes from a woman older than 75 with COVID-19, enrolled during active disease. The specimen was peripheral blood. The CDR3 coding sequence is TGTGCCAGCGGGGGGTGGAGCACTAACTATGGCTACACCTTC. Translating it yields CASGGWSTNYGYTF.